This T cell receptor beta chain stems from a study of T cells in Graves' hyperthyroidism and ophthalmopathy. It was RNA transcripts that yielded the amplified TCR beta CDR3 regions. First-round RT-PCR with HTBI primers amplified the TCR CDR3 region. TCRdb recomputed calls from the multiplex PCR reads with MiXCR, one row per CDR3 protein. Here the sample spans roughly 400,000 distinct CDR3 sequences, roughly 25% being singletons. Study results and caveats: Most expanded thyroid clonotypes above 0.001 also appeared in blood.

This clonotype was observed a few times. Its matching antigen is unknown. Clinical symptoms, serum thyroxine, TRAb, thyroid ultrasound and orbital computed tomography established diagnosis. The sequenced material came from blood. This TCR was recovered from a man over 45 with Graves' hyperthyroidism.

CDR3 coding DNA: TGTGCCTGGAGTGTAGGGGGACTAGCCTACGAGCAGTACTTC. It yields the protein CAWSVGGLAYEQYF. The chain uses TRBV30 and TRBJ2-7; 8 bases match TRBD2. This CDR3 region has 14 residues. After removal of 0 bases from V and 2 bases from J, the junction contained 3 bases not matched to a gene. Germline loops: CDR1 GTSNPN, CDR2 SVGIG (reference sequence).